The 3 T cell receptor beta chains below were found in one sample sequenced in a study of control samples from healthy donors and cancer patients. TCRdb's copy holds only in-frame clones and misses some; the assay was immunoSEQ multiplex PCR. The table includes fewer than 200,000 clones, roughly 90% detected once. What was sequenced was blood. The receptors were gathered from a man aged 25-40 years in good health.

This clone has a handful of counts. This chain joins TRBV11-2 and TRBJ2-5; D may be TRBD1 (6 bases). Germline loops: CDR1 SGHAT, CDR2 FQNNGV. CDR3 length: 15 residues. With 1 base removed from V and 2 bases from J, the gap between germline ends came to 11 bases. Here the CDR3 DNA reads TGTGCCAGCAGCTTAGCGCCCGGGACACAAGAGACCCAGTACTTC. This sequence encodes CASSLAPGTQETQYF.

This sequence joins TRBV3-1 (or the pseudogene TRBV3-2) and TRBJ2-1; D perhaps matches TRBD1 (6 bases). V dropped 1 base and J dropped 10 bases, with 11 bases sitting between them. The germline gives CDR1 LGHDT, CDR2 YNNKEL (reference sequence). The CDR3 covers 13 residues. CDR3 sequence reads: CASSQGGPGEQFF. DNA of the CDR3: TGTGCCAGCAGCCAAGGGGGGCCGGGAGAGCAGTTCTTC.

The rearrangement joins TRBV5-1 to TRBJ2-6, with D maybe TRBD1 (6 bases). Germline CDR1 and CDR2: SGHRS and YFSETQ. The ends were cut back, 4 bases at V and 4 bases at J, with 15 bases in the middle. The CDR3 totals 16 residues. The CDR3 sequence is CASSLTGTLGANVLTF. CDR3 DNA: TGCGCCAGCAGCCTGACAGGAACGTTGGGGGCCAACGTCCTGACTTTC.